The rows below give T cell receptor beta chains drawn from one sample of a study of T cells after yellow fever vaccination. Each CDR3 protein gets one entry after TCRdb re-called the 5' RACE reads with MiXCR. The sample holds fewer than 450,000 distinct CDR3 sequences, 7% to 9% seen once. Sequenced material: PBMCs, taken about 41 days after the first yellow fever vaccination. The receptors come from a man between 18 and 29 years old who received the YFV17D yellow fever vaccine. The CDR3 runs from the conserved cysteine through the conserved F or W. The D gene is left open where the match is weak.

>TRBV5-1|.
CASSLGPASDQPQHF
>TRBV20-1|.
CSARGWEKLFF
>TRBV7-9|.
CASAGSGYTF
>TRBV27|TRBD1
CASSMTGSGKNIQYF
>TRBV7-6|TRBD1
CASSLLPGQGSEAFF
>TRBV5-6|.
CASTPGLRDEQYF
>TRBV29-1|.
CSVGTVNTGELFF
>TRBV30|TRBD2
CAWSVGLAGTDTQYF
>TRBV5-1|.
CASSGLGVSTRWEKLFF
>TRBV29-1|TRBD1
CSVGQTGRETQYF
>TRBV9|TRBD1
CASRAGTGDSYEQYF
>TRBV27|.
CASSFIGSYNEQFF
>TRBV12-3/TRBV12-4|.
CASSLGGHLFSGNTIYF
>TRBV7-9|TRBD1
CASSPDRDAFF
>TRBV6-5|.
CASSSLVGSGDSQYF
>TRBV5-1|TRBD1
CASSFQTGGVEKLFF
>TRBV5-1|.
CASSLDGTAYNSPLHF
>TRBV28|TRBD1
CASSFTGQGRSPLHF
>TRBV12-3/TRBV12-4|.
CASFPSGQRTLPGELFF
>TRBV14|.
CASSQDLRGSWNEQFF
>TRBV7-2|.
CASSFRGVSGYTF
>TRBV7-2|.
CASSYYDAGANVLTF
>TRBV29-1|TRBD1
CSVTTGGDSPLHF
>TRBV4-3|TRBD1
CASSQGRQGYEQYF
>TRBV25-1|.
CASSLSWASVTEAFF
>TRBV28|.
CASRRSRGGELFF
>TRBV18|.
CASSPGATGELFF
>TRBV7-9|TRBD2
CASSLVPGGPNEQFF